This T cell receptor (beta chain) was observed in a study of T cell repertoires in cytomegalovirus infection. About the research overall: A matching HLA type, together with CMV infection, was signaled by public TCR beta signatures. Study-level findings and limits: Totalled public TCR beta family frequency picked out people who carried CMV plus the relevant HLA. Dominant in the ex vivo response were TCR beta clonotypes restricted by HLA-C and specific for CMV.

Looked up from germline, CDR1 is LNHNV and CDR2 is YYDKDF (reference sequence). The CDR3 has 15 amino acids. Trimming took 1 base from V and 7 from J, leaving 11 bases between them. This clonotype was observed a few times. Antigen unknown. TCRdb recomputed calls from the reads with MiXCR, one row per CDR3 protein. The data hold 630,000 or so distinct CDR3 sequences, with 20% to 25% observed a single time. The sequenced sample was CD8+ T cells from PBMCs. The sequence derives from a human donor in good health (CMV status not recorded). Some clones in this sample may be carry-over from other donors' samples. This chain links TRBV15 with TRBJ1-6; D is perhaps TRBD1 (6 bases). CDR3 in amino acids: CATSRGTAGNSPLHF. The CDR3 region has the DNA TGTGCCACCAGCAGAGGGACAGCCGGGAATTCACCCCTCCACTTT.